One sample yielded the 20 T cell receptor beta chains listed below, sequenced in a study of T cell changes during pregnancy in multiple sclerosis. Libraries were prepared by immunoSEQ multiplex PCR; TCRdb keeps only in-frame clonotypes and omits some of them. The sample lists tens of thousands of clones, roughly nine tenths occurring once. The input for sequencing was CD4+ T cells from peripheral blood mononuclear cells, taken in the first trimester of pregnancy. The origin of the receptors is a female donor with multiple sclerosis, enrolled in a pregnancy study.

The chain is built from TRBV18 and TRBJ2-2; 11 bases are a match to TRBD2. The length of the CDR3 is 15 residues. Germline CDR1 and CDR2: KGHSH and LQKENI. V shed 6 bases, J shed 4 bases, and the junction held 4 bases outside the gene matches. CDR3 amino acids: CASSVLAGATGELFF. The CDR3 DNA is TGTGCCAGCTCCGTACTAGCGGGGGCCACCGGGGAGCTGTTTTTT.

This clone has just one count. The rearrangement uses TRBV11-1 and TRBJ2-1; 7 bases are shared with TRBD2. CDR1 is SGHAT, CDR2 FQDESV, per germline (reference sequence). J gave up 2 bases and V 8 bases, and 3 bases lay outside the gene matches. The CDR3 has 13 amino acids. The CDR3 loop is CASAGVTYNEQFF. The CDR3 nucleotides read TGTGCCAGCGCGGGGGTTACCTACAATGAGCAGTTCTTC. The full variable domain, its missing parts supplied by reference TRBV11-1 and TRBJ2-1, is EAEVAQSPRYKITEKSQAVAFWCDPISGHATLYWYRQILGQGPELLVQFQDESVVDDSQLPKDRFSAERLKGVDSTLKIQPAELGDSAMYLCASAGVTYNEQFFGPGTRLTVL.

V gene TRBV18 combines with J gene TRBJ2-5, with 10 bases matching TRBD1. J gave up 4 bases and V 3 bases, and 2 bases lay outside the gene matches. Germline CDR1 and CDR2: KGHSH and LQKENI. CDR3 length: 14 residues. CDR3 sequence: CASSPGQGGETQYF. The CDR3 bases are TGTGCCAGCTCACCCGGACAGGGGGGAGAGACCCAGTACTTC.

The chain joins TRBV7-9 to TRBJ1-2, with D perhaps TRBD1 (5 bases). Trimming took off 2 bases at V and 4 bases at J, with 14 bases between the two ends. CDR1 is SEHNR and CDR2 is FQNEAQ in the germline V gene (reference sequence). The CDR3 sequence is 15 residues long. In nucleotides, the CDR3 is TGTGCCAGCAGCTTATCCGGGGGTTCCCTCTATGGCTACACCTTC. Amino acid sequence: CASSLSGGSLYGYTF.

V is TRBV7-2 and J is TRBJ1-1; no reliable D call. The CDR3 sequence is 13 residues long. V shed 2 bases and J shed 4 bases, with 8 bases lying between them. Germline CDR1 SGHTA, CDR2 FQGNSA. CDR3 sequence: CASSLFGITEAFF. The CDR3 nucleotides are TGTGCCAGCAGCTTATTCGGTATCACTGAAGCTTTCTTT.

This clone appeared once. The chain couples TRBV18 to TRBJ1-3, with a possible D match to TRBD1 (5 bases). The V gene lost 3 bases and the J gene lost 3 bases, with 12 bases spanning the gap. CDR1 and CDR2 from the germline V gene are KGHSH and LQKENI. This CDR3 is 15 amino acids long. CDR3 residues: CASSPLGAGGNTIYF. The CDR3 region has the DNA TGTGCCAGCTCACCCCTAGGGGCCGGTGGAAACACCATATATTTT.

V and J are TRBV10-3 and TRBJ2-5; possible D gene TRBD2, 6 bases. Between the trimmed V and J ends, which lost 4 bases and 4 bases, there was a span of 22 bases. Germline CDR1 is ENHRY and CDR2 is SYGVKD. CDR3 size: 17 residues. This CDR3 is CAISGPAGPGWGETQYF. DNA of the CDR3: TGTGCCATCAGTGGTCCTGCGGGACCTGGGTGGGGAGAGACCCAGTACTTC.

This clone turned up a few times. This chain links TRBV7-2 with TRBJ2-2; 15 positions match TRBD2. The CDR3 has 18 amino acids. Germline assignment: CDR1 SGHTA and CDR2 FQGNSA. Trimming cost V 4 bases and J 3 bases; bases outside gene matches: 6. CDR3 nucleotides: TGTGCCAGCAGCTCGGGACTAGCGGGGGGTTCCTACACCGGGGAGCTGTTTTTT. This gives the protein CASSSGLAGGSYTGELFF.

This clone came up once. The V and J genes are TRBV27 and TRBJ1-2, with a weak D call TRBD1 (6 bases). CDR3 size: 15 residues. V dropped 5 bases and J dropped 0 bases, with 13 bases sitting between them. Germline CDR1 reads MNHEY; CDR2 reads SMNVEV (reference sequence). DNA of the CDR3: TGTGCCAGCAGTCAATGGGGGCTAGCTAACTATGGCTACACCTTC. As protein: CASSQWGLANYGYTF.

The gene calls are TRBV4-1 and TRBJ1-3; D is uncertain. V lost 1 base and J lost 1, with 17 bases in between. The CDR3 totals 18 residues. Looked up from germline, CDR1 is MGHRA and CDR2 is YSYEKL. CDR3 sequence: CASSQVDLGFFSGNTIYF. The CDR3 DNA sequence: TGCGCCAGCAGCCAAGTTGACTTAGGTTTCTTTTCTGGAAACACCATATATTTT.

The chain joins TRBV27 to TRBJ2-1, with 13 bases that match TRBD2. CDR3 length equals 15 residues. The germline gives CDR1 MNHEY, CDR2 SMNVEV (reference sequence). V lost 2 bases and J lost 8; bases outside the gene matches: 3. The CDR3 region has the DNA TGTGCCAGCAGTTTAGAACTAGCGGGGGGGGATGAGCAGTTCTTC. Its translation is CASSLELAGGDEQFF.

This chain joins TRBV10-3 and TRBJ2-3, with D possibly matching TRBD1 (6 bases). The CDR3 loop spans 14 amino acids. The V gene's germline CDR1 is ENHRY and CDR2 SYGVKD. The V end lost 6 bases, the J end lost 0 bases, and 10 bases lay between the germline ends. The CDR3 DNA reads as TGTGCCATCAGAGAGGACAGTAGCACAGATACGCAGTATTTT. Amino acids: CAIREDSSTDTQYF.

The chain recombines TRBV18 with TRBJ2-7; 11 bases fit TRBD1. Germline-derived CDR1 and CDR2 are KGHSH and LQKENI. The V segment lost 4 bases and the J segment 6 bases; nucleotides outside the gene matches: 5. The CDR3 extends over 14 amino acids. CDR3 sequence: CASSLDRGLFEQYF. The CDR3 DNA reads TGTGCCAGCTCACTGGACAGGGGGCTCTTCGAGCAGTACTTC.

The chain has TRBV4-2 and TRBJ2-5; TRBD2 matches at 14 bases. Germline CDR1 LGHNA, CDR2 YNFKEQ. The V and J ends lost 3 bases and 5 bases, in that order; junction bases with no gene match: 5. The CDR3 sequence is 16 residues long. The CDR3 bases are TGTGCCAGCAGCCAGGGACTAGCGGGGGATCGGGAGACCCAGTACTTC. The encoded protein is CASSQGLAGDRETQYF.

CDR3 DNA sequence: TGCGCCAGCAGCCAAGGGACTAGCGGGGGGCGGGGAAGCACAGATACGCAGTATTTT. Amino acid sequence: CASSQGTSGGRGSTDTQYF. The chain is built from TRBV4-3 and TRBJ2-3, with 14 nucleotides matching TRBD2. CDR1 and CDR2 from the germline V gene are LGHNA and YSLEER. The CDR3 runs 19 residues. Trimming cost V 1 base and J 0 bases; bases outside gene matches: 6.

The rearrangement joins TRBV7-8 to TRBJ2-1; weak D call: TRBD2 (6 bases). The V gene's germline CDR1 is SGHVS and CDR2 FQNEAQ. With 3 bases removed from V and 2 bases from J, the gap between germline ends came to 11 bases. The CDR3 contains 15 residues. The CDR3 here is CASSFRDWTYNEQFF. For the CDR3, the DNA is TGTGCCAGCAGCTTCCGGGACTGGACCTACAATGAGCAGTTCTTC.

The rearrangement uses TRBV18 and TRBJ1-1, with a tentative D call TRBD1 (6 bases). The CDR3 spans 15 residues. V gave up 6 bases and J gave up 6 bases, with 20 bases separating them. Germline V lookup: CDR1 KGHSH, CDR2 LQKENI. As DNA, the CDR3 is TGTGCCAGCTCGGCGACGCTACAGGGAAATCCTGAAGCTTTCTTT. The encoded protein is CASSATLQGNPEAFF.

The CDR3 DNA reads TGTGCCAGCAGCTTAGCTCCCGAGTACAATGAGCAGTTCTTC. Protein product: CASSLAPEYNEQFF. The rearrangement joins TRBV11-2 to TRBJ2-1; D remains ambiguous. Germline V gene sequence: CDR1 SGHAT, CDR2 FQNNGV. CDR3 length: 14 residues. V was trimmed by 1 base and J by 4 bases, leaving 8 bases between them.

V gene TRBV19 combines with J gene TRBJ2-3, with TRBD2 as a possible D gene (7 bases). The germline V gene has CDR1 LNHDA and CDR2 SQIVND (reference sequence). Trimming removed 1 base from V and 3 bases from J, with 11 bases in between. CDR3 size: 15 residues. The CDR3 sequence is CASSIVGGGTDTQYF. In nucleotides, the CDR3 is TGTGCCAGTAGTATAGTAGGGGGGGGAACAGATACGCAGTATTTT.

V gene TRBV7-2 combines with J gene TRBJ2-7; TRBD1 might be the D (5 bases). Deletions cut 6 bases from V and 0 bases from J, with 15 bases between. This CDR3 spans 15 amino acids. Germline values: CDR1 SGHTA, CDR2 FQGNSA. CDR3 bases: TGTGCCAGCAGAAGCGCGACAGCCAGCTCCTACGAGCAGTACTTC. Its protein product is CASRSATASSYEQYF. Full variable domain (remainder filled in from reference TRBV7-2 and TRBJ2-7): GAGVSQSPSNKVTEKGKDVELRCDPISGHTALYWYRQSLGQGLEFLIYFQGNSAPDKSGLPSDRFSAERTGGSVSTLTIQRTQQEDSAVYLCASRSATASSYEQYFGPGTRLTVT.